Following are 23 T cell receptor beta chains from one sample sequenced in a study of tumor-infiltrating lymphocytes in localized non-small cell lung cancer. Method: immunoSEQ multiplex PCR; TCRdb's copy keeps in-frame clones and lacks some. The data contain 2,500 to 3,000 clones, around three fifths of them singletons. Source material: uninvolved lung tissue not adjacent to the tumor. Receptors were obtained from a human donor with non-small cell lung cancer.

The chain links TRBV6-6 to TRBJ1-5, with D unresolved. There are 13 residues in the CDR3. The germline gives CDR1 MNHNY, CDR2 SVGAGI (reference sequence). Trimming removed 6 bases at V and 4 bases at J, with 10 bases between. CDR3 sequence: CASSPTGNQPQHF. CDR3 nucleotide sequence: TGTGCCAGCAGCCCGACGGGAAATCAGCCCCAGCATTTT.

This clone has only one observation. V usage is TRBV5-1 and J usage is TRBJ2-1, with 11 bases fitting TRBD2. The CDR3 totals 16 residues. Germline CDR1 reads SGHRS; CDR2 reads YFSETQ. The V gene end was trimmed by 4 bases and the J gene end by 1 base; junction bases not matched to a gene: 4. The CDR3 is CASSQIAGGSYNEQFF. CDR3 nucleotides: TGCGCCAGCAGCCAAATAGCGGGAGGGTCCTACAATGAGCAGTTCTTC.

The rearrangement uses TRBV5-4 and TRBJ1-1; no clear D gene. The ends were cut back, 0 bases at V and 8 bases at J, with 11 bases in the middle. The germline CDR1 and CDR2 sequences are SGHNT and YYREEE (reference sequence). The CDR3 sequence is 13 residues long. The CDR3 nucleotides are TGTGCCAGCAGCTTGGCCCCCACCAGAGAAGCTTTCTTT. It yields the protein CASSLAPTREAFF.

In its sample, this clone was seen once. The V call is TRBV28, the J call TRBJ2-7, with D uncertain. The CDR3 is made up of 14 amino acids. The ends were cut back, 7 bases at V and 1 base at J, with 14 bases in the middle. The germline CDR1 and CDR2 sequences are MDHEN and SYDVKM. The CDR3 DNA reads as TGTGCCAGCATTGCGGCCGACAATTCCTACGAGCAGTACTTC. Translated, it gives CASIAADNSYEQYF.

This chain connects TRBV30 to TRBJ1-5; tentatively, D is TRBD1 (5 bases). Germline V gene lookup returns CDR1 GTSNPN and CDR2 SVGIG (reference sequence). This CDR3 is built from 14 residues. Trimming left V 4 bases short and J 5 bases short, with 15 bases between. The CDR3 is CAWNSGMGDQPQHF. As DNA, the CDR3 is TGTGCCTGGAATTCAGGAATGGGGGATCAGCCCCAGCATTTT.

A remark on this clone: At one of its ends the junction is not consistent with the germline gene, which may arise from a read error. V and J are TRBV7-7 and TRBJ2-2; 9 bases align to TRBD1. CDR3 length equals 16 residues. In germline, CDR1 is SSHAT, CDR2 FNYEAQ (reference sequence). The CDR3 bases are TGTGCTAGCAGCGCCACAGGGGGCCGGGCCACCGGGGAGCTGTTTTTT. It encodes CASSATGGRATGELFF.

This chain links TRBV5-1 with TRBJ2-3; 9 nucleotides align to TRBD2. The V gene end was trimmed by 4 bases and the J gene end by 5 bases; junction bases not matched to a gene: 11. CDR1 SGHRS and CDR2 YFSETQ come from the germline V gene. This CDR3 is 16 amino acids long. As DNA, the CDR3 is TGCGCCAGCAGCCCGGAGGTTAGCGGGGGCCGAGATACGCAGTATTTT. This codes for CASSPEVSGGRDTQYF.

In its sample, this clone was seen once. The CDR3 here is CASSPGLAVEQFF. In DNA form, the CDR3 reads TGTGCCAGCAGCCCCGGACTAGCAGTTGAGCAGTTCTTC. The chain combines TRBV9 with TRBJ2-1; TRBD2 matches at 8 bases. The CDR3 runs 13 residues. V lost 4 bases, J lost 9 bases, and 6 bases stayed unmatched. Germline V gives CDR1 SGDLS, CDR2 YYNGEE.

The CDR3 bases are TGTGCCAGCAAAAGGAGCAATCAGCCCCAGCATTTT. Protein: CASKRSNQPQHF. The V gene is TRBV28, the J gene TRBJ1-5; D is undetermined. V was trimmed by 7 bases and J by 1 base, leaving 5 bases between them. Looked up from germline, CDR1 is MDHEN and CDR2 is SYDVKM. This CDR3 contains 12 residues.

V and J are TRBV11-2 and TRBJ2-1, with 7 bases lining up with TRBD2. Trimming at V came to 2 bases and at J to 9 bases, leaving 7 bases not matched to a gene. This CDR3 is 14 amino acids long. From germline, CDR1 is SGHAT and CDR2 FQNNGV. The CDR3 loop is CASSLLGGQGEQFF. CDR3 DNA sequence: TGTGCCAGCAGCTTATTGGGAGGGCAGGGTGAGCAGTTCTTC. Combining the CDR3 with reference TRBV11-2 and TRBJ2-1 gives the whole variable domain EAGVAQSPRYKIIEKRQSVAFWCNPISGHATLYWYQQILGQGPKLLIQFQNNGVVDDSQLPKDRFSAERLKGVDSTLKIQPAKLEDSAVYLCASSLLGGQGEQFFGPGTRLTVL.

The genes are TRBV11-1 and TRBJ2-7; TRBD2 matches at 9 bases. V trimming: 5 bases; J trimming: 6 bases; junction bases outside the gene matches: 17. The CDR3 loop spans 17 amino acids. Germline loops: CDR1 SGHAT, CDR2 FQDESV (reference sequence). The CDR3 loop reads CASSRPGASGVFGEQYF. The CDR3 nucleotides read TGTGCCAGCAGCCGCCCCGGAGCTAGCGGGGTTTTCGGCGAGCAGTACTTC.

This rearrangement joins TRBV19 to TRBJ1-1; TRBD1 matches 7 bases. The germline gives CDR1 LNHDA, CDR2 SQIVND (reference sequence). This CDR3 region has 13 residues. Unmatched junction bases numbered 7, after V lost 8 bases and J lost 4 bases. The CDR3 protein is CASHDRAITEAFF. CDR3 DNA sequence: TGTGCCAGTCACGACAGGGCAATCACTGAAGCTTTCTTT.

The chain employs TRBV6-1 and TRBJ2-7, with D perhaps TRBD1 (5 bases). This CDR3 comprises 13 residues. CDR1 is MNHNS, CDR2 SASEGT, per germline. V lost 11 bases, J lost 0 bases, and 14 bases lay in between. CDR3 residues: CAGRMGPSYEQYF. In DNA form, the CDR3 reads TGTGCCGGAAGGATGGGGCCCTCCTACGAGCAGTACTTC.

The chain is built from TRBV30 and TRBJ2-1; possibly TRBD1 or TRBD2 for D (7 bases each). The V gene's germline CDR1 is GTSNPN and CDR2 SVGIG (reference sequence). This CDR3 comprises 14 residues. The V and J ends lost 4 bases and 14 bases respectively, with 24 bases between them. As DNA, the CDR3 is TGTGCCTGGAACTCAGGGGGAGGGCCGACTAGGAAGTTCTTC. As protein: CAWNSGGGPTRKFF.

This clone was seen a single time. The chain recombines TRBV30 with TRBJ2-7; D remains unclear. This CDR3 is built from 12 residues. CDR1 and CDR2 from the germline V gene are GTSNPN and SVGIG (reference sequence). V lost 0 bases, J lost 12 bases, and 15 bases lay in between. The chain's CDR3 is CAWSVREARRYF. The CDR3 DNA follows: TGTGCCTGGAGTGTACGAGAGGCTAGACGGTACTTC.

The J gene is TRBJ2-7, the V gene TRBV7-9; the D call may be TRBD1 or TRBD2 (5 bases each). The CDR3 totals 18 residues. V lost 5 bases, J lost 1 base, and 24 bases lay in between. Germline CDR1 is SEHNR and CDR2 is FQNEAQ (reference sequence). The CDR3 spells CASSPTPGRLGDSYEQYF. CDR3 coding DNA: TGTGCCAGCAGCCCCACTCCAGGGCGGCTGGGGGATTCCTACGAGCAGTACTTC.

This clone was detected a few times. This rearrangement joins TRBV25-1 to TRBJ2-2; 10 bases are a match to TRBD2. Looked up from germline, CDR1 is MGHDK and CDR2 is SYGVNS. V dropped 2 bases and J dropped 3; count of bases not matched to a gene: 0. This CDR3 comprises 15 residues. CDR3 sequence reads: CASSEGTSDTGELFF. The CDR3 DNA sequence: TGTGCCAGCAGTGAAGGGACTAGCGACACCGGGGAGCTGTTTTTT.

The chain links TRBV30 to TRBJ1-5; D unclear. CDR1 and CDR2 from the germline V gene are GTSNPN and SVGIG (reference sequence). The CDR3 extends over 13 amino acids. V was shortened by 2 bases and J by 2 bases, with 7 bases between the two germline ends. Here the CDR3 reads CAWSRAGNQPQHF. CDR3 sequence (DNA): TGTGCCTGGAGTCGGGCGGGCAATCAGCCCCAGCATTTT.

A single count supports this clone. CDR3 DNA sequence: TGTGCCTGGAGTGTGCAGACTGAAGCTTTCTTT. Protein: CAWSVQTEAFF. The chain joins TRBV30 to TRBJ1-1, with no clear D. V lost 0 bases and J lost 5, with 4 bases in between. Germline values: CDR1 GTSNPN, CDR2 SVGIG (reference sequence). The CDR3 consists of 11 residues.

The V call is TRBV19, the J call TRBJ1-1; D gene unclear. Germline-derived CDR1 and CDR2 are LNHDA and SQIVND (reference sequence). The CDR3 has 13 residues. Deletions cut 7 bases from V and 4 bases from J, with 13 bases between. As DNA, the CDR3 is TGTGCCAGTACCCTACACGGTGGCACTGAAGCTTTCTTT. It translates to CASTLHGGTEAFF.

This sequence joins TRBV6-6 and TRBJ2-1, with a possible D match to TRBD2 (5 bases). The ends were cut back, 10 bases at V and 12 bases at J, with 16 bases in the middle. Germline CDR1 is MNHNY and CDR2 is SVGAGI (reference sequence). The CDR3 is 11 residues long. The chain's CDR3 is CATFDGNAQFF. Written as DNA, the CDR3 is TGTGCCACCTTTGACGGGAACGCGCAGTTCTTC.

V gene TRBV30 combines with J gene TRBJ2-2; 7 bases agree with TRBD2. CDR3 length equals 15 residues. The trim removed 0 bases at V and 9 bases at J, leaving 10 bases unmatched. Germline V gene data show CDR1 as GTSNPN and CDR2 as SVGIG (reference sequence). Here the CDR3 reads CAWSVSSGRRRELFF. For the CDR3, the DNA is TGTGCCTGGAGTGTATCTAGCGGTAGGCGTAGGGAGCTGTTTTTT.

The rearrangement links TRBV9 to TRBJ2-1, with TRBD2 identical over 8 bases. The J segment lost 6 bases and the V segment lost 4 bases, leaving 9 bases of the junction unmatched. Germline CDR1 and CDR2: SGDLS and YYNGEE. CDR3 length: 15 residues. The CDR3, as DNA: TGTGCCAGCAGCCCCACTAGCGGTCGCTCCAATGAGCAGTTCTTC. It codes for CASSPTSGRSNEQFF. Based on the CDR3 plus reference TRBV9 and TRBJ2-1, the full variable domain is DSGVTQTPKHLITATGQRVTLRCSPRSGDLSVYWYQQSLDQGLQFLIQYYNGEERAKGNILERFSAQQFPDLHSELNLSSLELGDSALYFCASSPTSGRSNEQFFGPGTRLTVL.